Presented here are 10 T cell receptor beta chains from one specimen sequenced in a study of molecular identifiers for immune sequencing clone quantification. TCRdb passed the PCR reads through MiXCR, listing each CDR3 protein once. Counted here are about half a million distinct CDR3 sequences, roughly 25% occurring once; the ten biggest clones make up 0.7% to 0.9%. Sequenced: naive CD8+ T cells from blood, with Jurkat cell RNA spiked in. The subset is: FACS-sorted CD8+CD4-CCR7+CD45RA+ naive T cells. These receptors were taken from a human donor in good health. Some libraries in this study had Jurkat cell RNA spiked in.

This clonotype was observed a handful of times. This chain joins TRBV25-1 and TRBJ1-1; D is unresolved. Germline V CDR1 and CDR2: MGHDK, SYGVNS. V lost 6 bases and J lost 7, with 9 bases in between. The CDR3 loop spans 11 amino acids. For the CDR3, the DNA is TGTGCCAGCAGGACCTGGGGTGAAGCTTTCTTT. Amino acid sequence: CASRTWGEAFF.

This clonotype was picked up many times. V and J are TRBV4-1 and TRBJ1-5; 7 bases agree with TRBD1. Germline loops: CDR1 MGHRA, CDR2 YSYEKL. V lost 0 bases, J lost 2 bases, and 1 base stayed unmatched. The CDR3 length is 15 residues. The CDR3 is CASSQDGTGNQPQHF. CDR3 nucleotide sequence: TGCGCCAGCAGCCAAGACGGGACAGGCAATCAGCCCCAGCATTTT.

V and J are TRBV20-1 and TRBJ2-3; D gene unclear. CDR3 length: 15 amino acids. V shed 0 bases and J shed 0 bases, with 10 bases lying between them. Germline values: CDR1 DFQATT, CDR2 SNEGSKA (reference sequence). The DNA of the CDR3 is TGCAGTGCTAGAGACTATGGCCTTAGCACAGATACGCAGTATTTT. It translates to CSARDYGLSTDTQYF.

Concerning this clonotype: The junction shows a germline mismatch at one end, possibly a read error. In DNA form, the CDR3 reads TGTGCCAGCCGTCCCCTGACCTACCCGGCAAACCCCATATATTTT. It codes for CASRPLTYPANPIYF. V gene TRBV3-1 combines with J gene TRBJ1-3; the D is unclear. This CDR3 has 15 amino acids. CDR1 and CDR2 (germline): LGHDT, YNNKEL (reference sequence).

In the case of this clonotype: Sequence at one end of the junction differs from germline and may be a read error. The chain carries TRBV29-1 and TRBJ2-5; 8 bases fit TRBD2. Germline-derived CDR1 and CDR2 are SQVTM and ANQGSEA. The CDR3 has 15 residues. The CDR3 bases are TGCAGCGTCCCTAAAGCGGGGGCCGCGAGAGAGACCCGGTGCTTC. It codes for CSVPKAGAARETRCF.

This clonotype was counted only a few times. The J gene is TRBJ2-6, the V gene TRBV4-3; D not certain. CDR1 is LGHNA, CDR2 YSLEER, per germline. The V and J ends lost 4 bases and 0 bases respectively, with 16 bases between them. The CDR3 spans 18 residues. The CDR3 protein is CASSPTDKLRSGANVLTF. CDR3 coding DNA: TGCGCCAGCAGCCCCACCGACAAACTCCGCTCTGGGGCCAACGTCCTGACTTTC.

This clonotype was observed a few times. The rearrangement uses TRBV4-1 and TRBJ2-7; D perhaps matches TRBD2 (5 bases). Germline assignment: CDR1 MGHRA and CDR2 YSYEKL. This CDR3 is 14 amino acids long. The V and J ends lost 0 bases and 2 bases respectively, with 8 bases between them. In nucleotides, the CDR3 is TGCGCCAGCAGCCAAGAGTCCGGGACCTACGAGCAGTACTTC. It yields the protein CASSQESGTYEQYF.

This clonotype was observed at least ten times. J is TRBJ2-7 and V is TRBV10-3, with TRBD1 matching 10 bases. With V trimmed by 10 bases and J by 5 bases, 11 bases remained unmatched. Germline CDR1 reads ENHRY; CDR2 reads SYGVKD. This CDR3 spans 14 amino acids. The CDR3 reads CATGGQGFRDEQYF. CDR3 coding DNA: TGTGCCACGGGGGGACAGGGGTTTCGGGACGAGCAGTACTTC.

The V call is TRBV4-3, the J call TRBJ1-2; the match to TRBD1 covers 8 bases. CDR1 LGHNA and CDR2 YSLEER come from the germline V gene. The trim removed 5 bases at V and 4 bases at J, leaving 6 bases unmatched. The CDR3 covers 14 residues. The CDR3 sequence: CASSYGQGGYGYTF. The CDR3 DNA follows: TGCGCCAGCAGCTATGGACAGGGCGGCTATGGCTACACCTTC.

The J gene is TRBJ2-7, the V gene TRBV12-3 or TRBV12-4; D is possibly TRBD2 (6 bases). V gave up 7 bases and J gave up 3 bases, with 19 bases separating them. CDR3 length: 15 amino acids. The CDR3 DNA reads TGTGCCAGCACCCCTGCGTGGGGGGTCTACTACGAGCAGTACTTC. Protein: CASTPAWGVYYEQYF.